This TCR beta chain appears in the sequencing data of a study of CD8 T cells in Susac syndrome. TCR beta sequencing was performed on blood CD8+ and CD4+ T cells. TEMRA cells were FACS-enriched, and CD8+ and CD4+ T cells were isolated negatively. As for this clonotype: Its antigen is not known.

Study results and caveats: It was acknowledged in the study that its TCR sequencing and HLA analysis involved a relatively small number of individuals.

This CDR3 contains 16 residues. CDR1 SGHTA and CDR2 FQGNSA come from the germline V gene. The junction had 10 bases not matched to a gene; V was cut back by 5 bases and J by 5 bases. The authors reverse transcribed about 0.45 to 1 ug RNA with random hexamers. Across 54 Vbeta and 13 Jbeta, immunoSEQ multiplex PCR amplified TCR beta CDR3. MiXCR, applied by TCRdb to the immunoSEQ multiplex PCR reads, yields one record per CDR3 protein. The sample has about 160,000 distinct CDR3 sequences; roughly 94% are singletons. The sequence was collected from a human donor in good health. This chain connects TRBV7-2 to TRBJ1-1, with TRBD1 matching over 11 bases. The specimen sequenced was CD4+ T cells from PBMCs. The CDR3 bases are TGTGCCAGCAGCCCGGACAGGGGGCTCCTCCTGACTGAAGCTTTCTTT. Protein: CASSPDRGLLLTEAFF.